This entry features one T cell receptor beta chain sequence. Its antigen is not yet known. Per-base quality was not reported, and no clone a single base away is much larger than it. This sample is part of a study of shared clonotypes between healthy human individuals (TCRdb year 2020). Background on the whole study: Three men and two women, aged 18 to 49 years, made up the cohort. Per donor, three plates each were used for CD4 naive and CD4 memory, two for CD8 naive, and one for CD8 memory. To estimate repertoire size and how much clonotypes are shared between individuals, the study performed deep sequencing of blood TCR repertoires from a handful of healthy adults. To increase sequencing depth and limit assay-specific biases, different laboratories used diverse techniques to prepare libraries and sequence TCR repertoires. Between about 0.8 and 8.9 billion PBMCs per donor were obtained by leukapheresis.

CDR1 and CDR2 are drawn from the germline V gene: SGHRS, YFSETQ. The CDR3 contains 15 residues, cysteine and phenylalanine counted. Solely the CDR3 DNA is kept, with 45 bases framed from the first base. The germline V and J ends show losses of 1 base and 5 bases respectively, and no gene match explains 7 bases of the junction. Donors were healthy HIV-negative adults with no recently reported acute infections or vaccinations. Only Caucasian adults living in Nashville, Tennessee, USA were represented among the donors. CD4+ T cells were enriched by magnetic negative selection; naive cells were then positively selected on CD45RA, and the negative fraction formed the memory subset. Blood was obtained by leukapheresis, after which PBMCs were separated by Ficoll-Histopaque density gradient centrifugation and cryopreserved in liquid nitrogen vapor phase. Analytical flow cytometry was used to check the purity and quantity of each magnetically sorted T cell population. From each sorted fraction, genomic DNA was isolated and quantified by UV absorbance on a Nanodrop 2000c.

TCR CDR3 regions were amplified from genomic DNA by multiplex PCR using the deep immunoSEQ assay. Extracted genomic DNA from each cell subset was distributed evenly across all wells of several immunoSEQ 96-well plates, and each plate was treated as a replicate. For sorted subsets, roughly 200 ng genomic DNA, equal to some 28,000 T cell genomes, was loaded into each replicate PCR. Purified libraries were measured with a Qubit 3.0 fluorometer, size-checked on a Bioanalyzer 2100, and measured again with the KAPA Library Quantification kit. Every immunoSEQ 96-well plate was sequenced on a separate single-read 150-cycle Illumina NextSeq 550 flow cell. The published analysis was carried out like this. Because the immunoSEQ output included only junctional sequences and no quality scores, the filtering could not be the same as the filtering used for full-length reads. To assign V/J genes and CDR3, sequences were annotated against IMGT germline references using PyIR, a Python wrapper for IgBLAST v1.9. Reads with weak V/J assignments (E-value above 1e-6), missing CDR3, stop codons, out-of-frame junctions, or ambiguous translated residues were removed. A V3J clonotype was defined by an identical inferred V gene, J gene, and CDR3 amino acid sequence. Percentage overlap between repertoires was computed as shared unique clonotypes divided by the size of the smaller repertoire. Repertoire richness was assessed with RTK rarefaction, the Chao1 estimator, and Recon v2.1 estimates of unobserved clonotypes. OLGA was used to compute generation probabilities for all TCRbeta clonotypes that the gDNA method yielded from several donors. The source is immuneACCESS, and TCRdb retained only in-frame sequences with V and J called. Part of the clones is not carried over; for the studies checked, unresolved V genes explain less than half of this, and the remainder is unexplained. V and J calls and clone size are those listed in that table; D and trimming were worked out from the DNA. In all, the sample holds 330,000 or so clones, and roughly 70% of those were seen once. In total, the top ten clones hold approximately 10% of the sample.

On the study overall, not on this receptor specifically: Sampling was restricted to blood, and TCR repertoires in tissue are likely to differ from TCR repertoires in blood. Pairwise subsampling led to the expectation that sequencing depth would affect the degree of clonotype sharing among donors. Naive subsets generally had larger estimated clonotype richness than memory subsets did. Clonotypes shared by all four sorted-subset donors showed higher generation probabilities than non-shared clonotypes. Rarefaction of sorted-subset datasets indicated incomplete sequencing despite the large sequencing depth. The genetic and exposure-history diversity represented was limited by the small number of donors. When a handful of donors were compared, the shared fraction of clonotypes was 5% to 6.5% for naive CD4, roughly 3.4% for naive CD8, 2.3% for memory CD4, and 0.35% to 0.4% for memory CD8.

The sequencing sample was made of memory CD4+ T cells sorted from blood. Interpreted using the paper, the cell subset or site label stands for: CD45RA-negative fraction. Here the chain combines TRBV5-1 and TRBJ2-7; the central 9 bases match TRBD2. The source is a man aged 25-45 years in good health. The bases are TGCGCCAGCAGCTTGTCCAGCGGGAGGTTCGACGAGCAGTACTTC. This codes for CASSLSSGRFDEQYF.